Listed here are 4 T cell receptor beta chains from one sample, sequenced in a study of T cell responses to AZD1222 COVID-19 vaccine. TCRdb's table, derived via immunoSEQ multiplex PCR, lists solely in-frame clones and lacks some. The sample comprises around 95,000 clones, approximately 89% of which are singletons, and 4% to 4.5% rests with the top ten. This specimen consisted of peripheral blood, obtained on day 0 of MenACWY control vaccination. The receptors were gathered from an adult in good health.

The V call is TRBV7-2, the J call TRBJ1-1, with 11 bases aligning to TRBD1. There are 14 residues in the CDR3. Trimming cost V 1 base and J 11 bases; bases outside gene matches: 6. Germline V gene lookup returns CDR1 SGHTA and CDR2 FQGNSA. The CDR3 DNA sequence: TGTGCCAGCAGCTTAGGGGGACAGGGGGTAAGGGCTTTCTTT. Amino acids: CASSLGGQGVRAFF. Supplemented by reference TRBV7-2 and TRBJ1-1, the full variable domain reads GAGVSQSPSNKVTEKGKDVELRCDPISGHTALYWYRQSLGQGLEFLIYFQGNSAPDKSGLPSDRFSAERTGGSVSTLTIQRTQQEDSAVYLCASSLGGQGVRAFFGQGTRLTVV.

CDR3 nucleotides: TGTGCCAGCAGTCAGGGGAGGTACGAGCAGTACTTC. The encoded protein is CASSQGRYEQYF. The rearrangement uses TRBV12-3 or TRBV12-4 and TRBJ2-7; D tentatively reads TRBD1 or TRBD2 (6 bases each). Deletions cut 5 bases from V and 4 bases from J, with 9 bases between. The CDR3 consists of 12 residues.

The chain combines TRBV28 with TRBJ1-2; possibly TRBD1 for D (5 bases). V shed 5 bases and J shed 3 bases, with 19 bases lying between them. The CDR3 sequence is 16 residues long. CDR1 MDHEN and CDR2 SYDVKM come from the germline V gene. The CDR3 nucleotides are TGTGCCAGCAGTGCCCCCCGACAGTCTCTATACTATGGCTACACCTTC. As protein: CASSAPRQSLYYGYTF.

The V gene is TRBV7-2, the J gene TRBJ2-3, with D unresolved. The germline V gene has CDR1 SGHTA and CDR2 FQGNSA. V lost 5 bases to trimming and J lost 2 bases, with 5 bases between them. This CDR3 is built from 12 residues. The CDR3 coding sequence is TGTGCCAGCAGCACTTACACAGATACGCAGTATTTT. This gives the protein CASSTYTDTQYF.